The 22 T cell receptor beta chains given below trace back to one sample, sequenced in a study of blood T cell repertoires in COVID-19. Clones were sequenced by immunoSEQ multiplex PCR, and TCRdb holds only the in-frame ones, with some missing. The sample includes 40,000 to 55,000 clones, less than 85% seen only once; the top ten take nearly 4.5%. The sequenced sample consisted of peripheral blood. These receptor sequences come from a man between 50 and 59 years old with active COVID-19.

The chain recombines TRBV10-3 with TRBJ2-2, with TRBD1 matching over 8 bases. Trimming cost V 7 bases and J 3 bases; bases outside gene matches: 7. Germline assignment: CDR1 ENHRY and CDR2 SYGVKD. The CDR3 extends over 15 amino acids. The CDR3 DNA sequence: TGTGCCATCAAGTCCGGGACAGGACACACCGGGGAGCTGTTTTTT. The encoded protein is CAIKSGTGHTGELFF.

The J gene is TRBJ2-7, the V gene TRBV2; no clear D gene. Per germline, CDR1 SNHLY and CDR2 FYNNEI. V was shortened by 7 bases and J by 0 bases, with 13 bases between the two germline ends. CDR3 length equals 14 residues. The CDR3 loop is CASTPRRSSYEQYF. The CDR3 DNA reads as TGTGCCAGCACCCCACGACGGAGCTCCTACGAGCAGTACTTC.

The rearrangement links TRBV18 to TRBJ1-4; TRBD1 matches 9 bases. J lost 12 bases, V lost 4 bases, and 3 bases had no gene match. From germline, CDR1 is KGHSH and CDR2 LQKENI. This CDR3 region has 12 residues. CDR3 residues: CASSRQGEELFF. In DNA form, the CDR3 reads TGTGCCAGCTCACGACAGGGGGAAGAACTGTTTTTT.

This clone was seen only once. This chain connects TRBV7-2 to TRBJ1-1; weak D call: TRBD1 (5 bases). The germline V gene has CDR1 SGHTA and CDR2 FQGNSA. Trimming removed 0 bases at V and 5 bases at J, with 10 bases between. This CDR3 region has 14 residues. CDR3 sequence reads: CASSLAGDRTEAFF. CDR3 sequence (DNA): TGTGCCAGCAGCTTAGCAGGGGATCGGACTGAAGCTTTCTTT.

The rearrangement joins TRBV7-2 to TRBJ2-2, with 7 bases lining up with TRBD1. J lost 6 bases, V lost 5 bases, and 3 bases had no gene match. CDR3 length equals 13 residues. The germline V gene encodes CDR1 SGHTA and CDR2 FQGNSA. This CDR3 is CASSDRVAGELFF. CDR3 DNA sequence: TGTGCCAGCAGCGACAGGGTCGCCGGGGAGCTGTTTTTT.

The sample holds one count of this clone. The gene calls are TRBV5-5 and TRBJ1-1; D is unresolved. In germline, CDR1 is SGHKS, CDR2 YYEKEE (reference sequence). Trimming took off 0 bases at V and 5 bases at J, with 14 bases between the two ends. This CDR3 is built from 15 residues. The CDR3 bases are TGTGCCAGCAGCTTGGCGAGGGCTGCGGGGACTGAAGCTTTCTTT. It yields the protein CASSLARAAGTEAFF.

The chain employs TRBV5-1 and TRBJ1-1; D remains ambiguous. Trimming left V 6 bases short and J 5 bases short, with 23 bases between. The germline gives CDR1 SGHRS, CDR2 YFSETQ. This CDR3 spans 16 amino acids. CDR3 sequence (DNA): TGCGCCAGCACCAGAACCCTAAGTGTTTCCGGGACTGAAGCTTTCTTT. The encoded protein is CASTRTLSVSGTEAFF.

This chain links TRBV29-1 with TRBJ2-7, with a possible D match to TRBD1 (6 bases). Deletions cut 6 bases from V and 2 bases from J, with 14 bases between. Per the germline V gene, CDR1 is SQVTM and CDR2 is ANQGSEA. This CDR3 has 13 residues. CDR3 sequence reads: CSVASGTTYEQYF. CDR3 bases: TGCAGCGTCGCGTCCGGGACAACCTACGAGCAGTACTTC.

V and J are TRBV10-3 and TRBJ2-7, with D hard to call. The V gene lost 5 bases and the J gene lost 2 bases, with 4 bases spanning the gap. The V gene's germline CDR1 is ENHRY and CDR2 SYGVKD. This CDR3 comprises 11 residues. The CDR3 DNA reads TGTGCCATCAGTCAGACCTACGAGCAGTACTTC. Its protein product is CAISQTYEQYF.

The rearrangement uses TRBV11-3 and TRBJ2-1; 7 bases align to TRBD1. Germline V CDR1 and CDR2: SGHNT, YENEEA. Unmatched junction bases numbered 7, after V lost 5 bases and J lost 0 bases. The CDR3 contains 16 residues. This chain's CDR3 is CASSVRQGSSYNEQFF. The CDR3 DNA reads TGTGCCAGCAGCGTCCGACAGGGAAGCTCCTACAATGAGCAGTTCTTC.

This clone appeared a single time. The chain recombines TRBV12-5 with TRBJ1-5; tentative D call: TRBD1 (5 bases). Germline CDR1 is LGHNT and CDR2 is FRNRAP. The CDR3 contains 13 residues. Trimming left V 2 bases short and J 6 bases short, with 8 bases between. The CDR3: CASGLSRAQPQHF. The CDR3 DNA is TGTGCTAGTGGTTTGTCCAGGGCTCAGCCCCAGCATTTT. The full variable domain, with the rest looked up from reference TRBV12-5 and TRBJ1-5, is DARVTQTPRHKVTEMGQEVTMRCQPILGHNTVFWYRQTMMQGLELLAYFRNRAPLDDSGMPKDRFSAEMPDATLATLKIQPSEPRDSAVYFCASGLSRAQPQHFGDGTRLSIL.

The DNA for the CDR3 is TGTGCCAGCAGTGACAGGAACTATAATTCACCCCTCCACTTT. Translation: CASSDRNYNSPLHF. The rearrangement joins TRBV2 to TRBJ1-6; no reliable D call. Trimming took off 3 bases at V and 3 bases at J, with 6 bases between the two ends. This CDR3 has 14 amino acids. Germline assignment: CDR1 SNHLY and CDR2 FYNNEI. The whole variable domain, filled in from reference TRBV2 and TRBJ1-6, reads EPEVTQTPSHQVTQMGQEVILRCVPISNHLYFYWYRQILGQKVEFLVSFYNNEISEKSEIFDDQFSVERPDGSNFTLKIRSTKLEDSAMYFCASSDRNYNSPLHFGNGTRLTVT.

This clone is deemed medium-sized (0.01 to 0.1%). The genes are TRBV5-6 and TRBJ2-3, with 12 bases lining up with TRBD1. The trim removed 3 bases at V and 3 bases at J, leaving 5 bases unmatched. From germline, CDR1 is SGHDT and CDR2 YYEEEE. There are 16 residues in the CDR3. Here the CDR3 reads CASSWGTGGATDTQYF. The CDR3 DNA reads as TGTGCCAGCAGCTGGGGGACAGGGGGCGCGACAGATACGCAGTATTTT.

The chain joins TRBV7-2 to TRBJ1-5; D gene ambiguous. This CDR3 is 13 amino acids long. The V end lost 2 bases, the J end lost 5 bases, and 7 bases lay between the germline ends. The germline V gene has CDR1 SGHTA and CDR2 FQGNSA. CDR3 in amino acids: CASSLHQDQPQHF. In nucleotides, the CDR3 is TGTGCCAGCAGCTTACATCAGGATCAGCCCCAGCATTTT. Combining the CDR3 with reference TRBV7-2 and TRBJ1-5 gives the whole variable domain GAGVSQSPSNKVTEKGKDVELRCDPISGHTALYWYRQSLGQGLEFLIYFQGNSAPDKSGLPSDRFSAERTGGSVSTLTIQRTQQEDSAVYLCASSLHQDQPQHFGDGTRLSIL.

V gene TRBV6-6 combines with J gene TRBJ1-1, with D unresolved. V gave up 2 bases and J gave up 9 bases, with 13 bases separating them. Germline values: CDR1 MNHNY, CDR2 SVGAGI (reference sequence). CDR3 length: 13 residues. The CDR3 reads CASSYLRALQAFF. In DNA form, the CDR3 reads TGTGCCAGCAGTTACCTACGCGCTCTTCAAGCTTTCTTT.

This clone appeared a single time. This rearrangement joins TRBV3-1 (or the pseudogene TRBV3-2) to TRBJ2-7, with a tentative D call TRBD1 (5 bases). In germline, CDR1 is LGHDT, CDR2 YNNKEL (reference sequence). The CDR3 consists of 15 residues. Trimming stripped 2 bases from V and 4 bases from J, with 15 bases between. The CDR3 is CASSQLTQGGYEQYF. CDR3 sequence (DNA): TGTGCCAGCAGCCAATTAACCCAGGGTGGGTACGAGCAGTACTTC.

The chain joins TRBV4-3 to TRBJ1-4; D uncertain. V lost 4 bases and J lost 7, with 13 bases in between. Germline assignment: CDR1 LGHNA and CDR2 YSLEER. CDR3 length: 14 residues. CDR3 DNA sequence: TGCGCCAGCAGCCCAACAGATCTCGGTGAAAAACTGTTTTTT. Residues: CASSPTDLGEKLFF.

This rearrangement joins TRBV6-5 to TRBJ2-7, with D possibly matching TRBD1 (6 bases). With 4 bases removed from V and 3 bases from J, the gap between germline ends came to 10 bases. There are 13 residues in the CDR3. Germline CDR1 MNHEY, CDR2 SVGAGI. The CDR3 loop reads CASSSGHSYEQYF. CDR3 sequence (DNA): TGTGCCAGCAGTTCGGGACATAGCTACGAGCAGTACTTC.

The rearrangement joins TRBV19 to TRBJ2-2, with 13 bases fitting TRBD2. V gave up 7 bases and J gave up 4 bases; unmatched junction bases: 6. Germline assignment: CDR1 LNHDA and CDR2 SQIVND (reference sequence). This CDR3 is built from 16 residues. CDR3 loop: CASNKLAGGFTGELFF. CDR3 DNA: TGTGCCAGTAATAAACTAGCGGGGGGGTTCACCGGGGAGCTGTTTTTT.

V usage is TRBV10-2 and J usage is TRBJ1-5; weak D call: TRBD1 (5 bases). V lost 8 bases and J lost 5, with 10 bases in between. Germline V lookup: CDR1 WSHSY, CDR2 SAAADI. CDR3 length: 12 amino acids. The CDR3 bases are TGCGCCAGCGGCCGGGGGGATCAGCCCCAGCATTTT. This translates into CASGRGDQPQHF.

The chain combines TRBV28 with TRBJ1-2; tentatively, D is TRBD1 (5 bases). The CDR3 runs to 12 residues. V dropped 8 bases and J dropped 1 base, with 8 bases sitting between them. Germline CDR1 reads MDHEN; CDR2 reads SYDVKM. CDR3 in amino acids: CASATVNYGYTF. In nucleotides, the CDR3 is TGTGCCAGCGCGACAGTTAACTATGGCTACACCTTC.

The chain recombines TRBV11-2 with TRBJ2-6; D might be TRBD2 (6 bases). Germline CDR1 is SGHAT and CDR2 is FQNNGV. The CDR3 is 17 residues long. V was trimmed by 1 base and J by 0 bases, leaving 10 bases between them. Written as DNA, the CDR3 is TGTGCCAGCAGCTTAGTTCTGGGGGGCTCTGGGGCCAACGTCCTGACTTTC. It translates to CASSLVLGGSGANVLTF.